The 2 T cell receptor beta chains presented below share a single source sample, sequenced in a study of primary melanoma T cells and metastatic recurrence (dated by TCRdb to 2018 to 2021). The library was obtained by the immunoSEQ multiplex PCR assay. TCRdb provides this immuneACCESS table in a form limited to in-frame rearrangements. Some clones are lacking; in checked studies, under half of them reflect an unresolved V gene, and why the rest are absent is not known. This sample lists around 150 clones; 88% were detected once. Of the sample, over 15% is held by the ten largest clones. Sequencing was performed on melanoma tumor tissue. The source of these receptors is a human donor with melanoma.

The chain combines TRBV11-3 with TRBJ2-3; D may be TRBD1 (6 bases). Per the germline V gene, CDR1 is SGHNT and CDR2 is YENEEA. The CDR3 extends over 17 amino acids. Trimming removed 2 bases at V and 3 bases at J, with 18 bases between. As DNA, the CDR3 is TGTGCCAGCAGCTTAACCGTAATTCCAGGGGTGACAGATACGCAGTATTTT. Amino acid sequence: CASSLTVIPGVTDTQYF. Drawing the rest from reference TRBV11-3 and TRBJ2-3, the complete variable domain is EAGVVQSPRYKIIEKKQPVAFWCNPISGHNTLYWYLQNLGQGPELLIRYENEEAVDDSQLPKDRFSAERLKGVDSTLKIQPAELGDSAVYLCASSLTVIPGVTDTQYFGPGTRLTVL.

V usage is TRBV19 and J usage is TRBJ2-5; TRBD2 matches 7 bases. The germline V gene has CDR1 LNHDA and CDR2 SQIVND (reference sequence). The CDR3 extends over 13 amino acids. Trimming cost V 8 bases and J 7 bases; bases outside gene matches: 10. The CDR3 loop reads CASRKSGGGTQYF. The CDR3 DNA reads as TGTGCCAGTCGCAAGTCGGGGGGAGGGACCCAGTACTTC.